Sequencing of this TCR beta chain was carried out in a study of blood T cells in healthy people across ages (dated by TCRdb to between 2014 and 2017). Background on the whole study: Template switching captured roughly one uniquely barcoded TCR beta cDNA molecule per two T cells in model experiments. Two additional independent replicas of 1 million unique cDNA reads from the same blood draw were analyzed for two donors (one aged 18 to 30 and one aged 80 or older). To avoid experimental bias, donors of different ages were randomly spread across the sequencing lanes. Donors were grouped into four age groups: young (average approximately 16 years), middle-aged (approximately 41), aged (approximately 67) and long-lived (less than 85). To track age-related changes in TCR beta repertoire diversity, the study relied on deep sequencing normalized with unique cDNA molecular identifiers.

Details on this clonotype: No antigen is known for it. Nothing much larger sits one base from this clone, and base qualities are not available.

Library preparation was by 5' RACE. The sequencer listed for this sample is Illumina HiSeq 2500. The second PCR ran for roughly 7 to 12 cycles and used a J-beta primer mix along with a sample-barcoded 5' primer. A template-switch 5' adaptor carrying 12 random nucleotides introduced a unique molecular identifier onto each TCR beta cDNA molecule. Each sample yielded at least 2.5 million CDR3-containing paired-end reads. First-strand cDNA was synthesized from all RNA with the Mint cDNA synthesis kit, primed by a TRBC-specific oligonucleotide. Following uracil-DNA glycosylase treatment, all cDNA underwent a first 18-cycle PCR with the universal primers M1SS and BC2_uni_R. Under the source paper's analysis protocol: Normalization of each sample was performed by random selection of 1 million high-quality reads, each carrying a distinct molecular identifier. Reads with shared molecular identifiers were discarded instead of being binned into consensus sequences. MiTCR, with a Q25 quality threshold and the strictest error-elimination algorithm, was used for CDR3 identification, clonotype clustering and error correction. Lower-bound total TCR beta diversity was estimated with a nonparametric unseen species model using Euler transformation. In TCRdb, the public reads were trimmed at Q25 with fastp and aligned with MiXCR, with productive beta chains retained. Rows matching on CDR3 protein sequence are summarized as one entry with the most common DNA and genes. These V and J calls are TCRdb output, not the study's own analysis. The sample data list about 1.5 million distinct CDR3 sequences, and 42% of these were observed just once. Of the sample, 6.5% to 10% falls within the top ten clones.

The CDR3 sequence holds 14 residues, the cysteine and phenylalanine included. Kept here is only the CDR3 DNA, which spans 42 bases and is read in frame from base 1. Overall results and qualifications from the work: Conclusive comparison of naive and antigen-experienced compartments was prevented by the profiling of bulk unsorted PBMCs. The CMV infection status of donors was not known, potentially confounding age-related changes in expanded clonotypes. Estimates of total diversity based on one million sequenced T cells were considered lower bounds and underestimates. Observed TCR beta diversity correlated strongly with the percentage of naive T cells measured by flow cytometry. Observed TCR beta diversity per million T cells fell roughly linearly with age, and a significant reduction was already apparent by age approximately 40. Compared with the aged group, the long-lived group had more naive CD4+ T cells, fewer expanded clones and increased TCR diversity, suggesting age selection.

The donors were a few dozen Caucasian individuals from Russia, aged roughly 6 to 90 years, who were systemically healthy. Each donor gave approximately 9.3 milliliters of peripheral blood, collected into EDTA-treated Vacutainer tubes. Ficoll-Paque density-gradient centrifugation was used to isolate PBMCs, with at least 6.5 million per sample. Total RNA was extracted from PBMCs with Trizol reagent, with at least 5.5 micrograms obtained per sample. For every donor, an aliquot of PBMCs went through flow cytometry to measure the percentages of naive CD45RAhigh/CD27high T cells. The rearranged segments are TRBV12-3 or TRBV12-4 and TRBJ2-5; the central 7 bases match TRBD1. The J call may be incorrect, as the DNA end agrees better with TRBJ2-7. Sequencing used blood. This receptor was taken from a woman aged 18 to 35 in good health. The CDR3 reads as follows: CASSATGQFSEQYF. The DNA sequence follows: TGTGCCAGCAGTGCGACAGGGCAGTTTTCCGAGCAGTACTTC.